The 27 T cell receptor beta chains listed next were all sequenced from one sample in a study of blood T cell repertoires in COVID-19. Sequencing was performed with immunoSEQ multiplex PCR; in TCRdb, only in-frame clones are kept and a portion is missing. This sample has 100,000 to 140,000 clones, with about four fifths found just once. Specimen: peripheral blood. The receptors here all came from a human donor in a cohort sampled during active COVID-19.

The genes are TRBV5-6 and TRBJ1-1; D call uncertain. CDR1 and CDR2 from the germline V gene are SGHDT and YYEEEE. V lost 4 bases and J 3 bases, leaving 19 bases between the germline ends. This CDR3 has 16 amino acids. CDR3 nucleotides: TGTGCCAGCAGCCCGGCGCGCCATCCGAGGGACACTGAAGCTTTCTTT. Encoded protein: CASSPARHPRDTEAFF.

In nucleotides, the CDR3 is TGTGCCAGCCGGGAGTACTCCTACAATGAGCAGTTCTTC. Translating gives CASREYSYNEQFF. V usage is TRBV7-9 and J usage is TRBJ2-1; tentatively, D is TRBD2 (6 bases). The CDR3 runs 13 residues. Germline V lookup: CDR1 SEHNR, CDR2 FQNEAQ (reference sequence). V lost 8 bases, J lost 0 bases, and 8 bases lay in between.

CDR3 region: CASGFPSLAASYNEQFF. The DNA for the CDR3 is TGTGCTAGTGGTTTCCCCTCACTAGCGGCCTCCTACAATGAGCAGTTCTTC. This chain uses TRBV12-5 with TRBJ2-1, with 8 nucleotides matching TRBD2. Trimming at V came to 3 bases and at J to 0 bases, leaving 7 bases not matched to a gene. In germline, CDR1 is LGHNT, CDR2 FRNRAP. The CDR3 is 17 residues long.

This chain uses TRBV14 with TRBJ2-2, with 8 bases aligning to TRBD2. The length of the CDR3 is 14 residues. Germline-derived CDR1 and CDR2 are SGHDN and FVKESK. Trimming at V came to 4 bases and at J to 6 bases, leaving 4 bases not matched to a gene. The CDR3 protein is CASSPRLAPGELFF. CDR3 nucleotide sequence: TGTGCCAGCAGCCCTCGACTAGCGCCCGGGGAGCTGTTTTTT.

V and J are TRBV29-1 and TRBJ1-1; TRBD1 matches 7 bases. CDR3 length equals 13 residues. The V and J ends lost 7 bases and 3 bases, in that order; junction bases with no gene match: 8. Germline loops: CDR1 SQVTM, CDR2 ANQGSEA. The CDR3 loop is CSGTGAGDTEAFF. CDR3 nucleotide sequence: TGCAGCGGAACAGGGGCCGGGGACACTGAAGCTTTCTTT.

The chain employs TRBV7-3 and TRBJ2-1; possible D gene TRBD2, 8 bases. This CDR3 is built from 17 residues. CDR1 is SGHTA, CDR2 FQGTGA, per germline. The germline V and J ends were trimmed by 3 bases and 6 bases, with 21 bases remaining between them. The CDR3 sequence: CASSLRGPGSGSNEQFF. The CDR3, as DNA: TGTGCCAGCAGCTTGAGGGGGCCTGGGAGCGGGAGCAATGAGCAGTTCTTC.

J is TRBJ2-2 and V is TRBV6-5; possible D gene TRBD2, 6 bases. This CDR3 spans 15 amino acids. Between the trimmed V and J ends, which lost 5 bases and 1 base, there was a span of 11 bases. Germline V gives CDR1 MNHEY, CDR2 SVGAGI. CDR3 sequence reads: CASSPDGRNTGELFF. The DNA for the CDR3 is TGTGCCAGCAGTCCTGACGGGAGGAACACCGGGGAGCTGTTTTTT.

V usage is TRBV9 and J usage is TRBJ2-2, with 9 bases aligning to TRBD1. Germline-derived CDR1 and CDR2 are SGDLS and YYNGEE. V was clipped by 2 bases and J by 4 bases; unmatched bases: 12. This CDR3 contains 18 residues. The DNA for the CDR3 is TGTGCCAGCAGCGTTTCAATGCGGGACAGGGTAGGCACCGGGGAGCTGTTTTTT. As protein: CASSVSMRDRVGTGELFF.

The CDR3 coding sequence is TGTGCCACCAGTGGAGGGGGTGCGGGCTCCTACAATGAGCAGTTCTTC. Amino acids: CATSGGGAGSYNEQFF. The chain uses TRBV24-1 and TRBJ2-1; D perhaps matches TRBD1 (6 bases). The CDR3 consists of 16 residues. V gave up 5 bases and J gave up 0 bases, with 13 bases separating them. Germline CDR1 KGHDR, CDR2 SFDVKD.

V is TRBV4-3 and J is TRBJ2-5; 7 nucleotides align to TRBD1. Germline lookup yields CDR1 LGHNA and CDR2 YSLEER. J was trimmed by 2 bases and V by 3 bases; bases with no gene match: 6. CDR3 length equals 15 residues. The chain's CDR3 is CASSQNNRGQETQYF. CDR3 bases: TGCGCCAGCAGCCAGAACAACAGGGGTCAAGAGACCCAGTACTTC.

The CDR3 DNA follows: TGTGCCAGCGGGGCTAGCGGTGGGACTCGGGAGCAGTACTTC. It yields the protein CASGASGGTREQYF. The rearrangement links TRBV28 to TRBJ2-7; TRBD2 aligns across 7 bases. The germline gives CDR1 MDHEN, CDR2 SYDVKM. CDR3 length: 14 amino acids. The junction had 14 bases not matched to a gene; V was cut back by 8 bases and J by 7 bases.

This chain connects TRBV7-3 to TRBJ2-3, with 8 nucleotides matching TRBD2. Germline lookup yields CDR1 SGHTA and CDR2 FQGTGA. V trimming: 5 bases; J trimming: 6 bases; junction bases outside the gene matches: 7. This CDR3 region has 14 residues. In DNA, the CDR3 is TGTGCCAGCAGCCTGACTAGCGCATCGGATACGCAGTATTTT. Amino acid sequence: CASSLTSASDTQYF. Looking up the rest from reference TRBV7-3 and TRBJ2-3 gives the full variable domain: GAGVSQTPSNKVTEKGKYVELRCDPISGHTALYWYRQSLGQGPEFLIYFQGTGAADDSGLPNDRFFAVRPEGSVSTLKIQRTERGDSAVYLCASSLTSASDTQYFGPGTRLTVL.

The genes are TRBV11-2 and TRBJ1-6, with D tentatively TRBD1 (6 bases). Trimming took 3 bases from V and 4 from J, leaving 10 bases between them. The CDR3 length is 15 residues. Germline CDR1 SGHAT, CDR2 FQNNGV. CDR3 bases: TGTGCCAGCAGCTTTGAAGGGGGATATAATTCACCCCTCCACTTT. It specifies CASSFEGGYNSPLHF. Combining the CDR3 with reference TRBV11-2 and TRBJ1-6 gives the whole variable domain EAGVAQSPRYKIIEKRQSVAFWCNPISGHATLYWYQQILGQGPKLLIQFQNNGVVDDSQLPKDRFSAERLKGVDSTLKIQPAKLEDSAVYLCASSFEGGYNSPLHFGNGTRLTVT.

This clone has just one count. J is TRBJ1-3 and V is TRBV9; no definite D call. Trimming left V 0 bases short and J 7 bases short, with 8 bases between. This CDR3 is built from 13 residues. CDR1 is SGDLS, CDR2 YYNGEE, per germline. The CDR3: CASSVVDGNTIYF. The CDR3 DNA reads TGTGCCAGCAGCGTAGTTGATGGCAACACCATATATTTT.

The genes are TRBV28 and TRBJ1-5; D might be TRBD1 (5 bases). Looked up from germline, CDR1 is MDHEN and CDR2 is SYDVKM. V was trimmed by 1 base and J by 5 bases, leaving 15 bases between them. CDR3 length: 16 residues. CDR3: CASSLSAGILDQPQHF. DNA of the CDR3: TGTGCCAGCAGTTTATCGGCAGGGATTTTGGATCAGCCCCAGCATTTT. The full variable domain, in which reference TRBV28 and TRBJ1-5 provide the parts outside the CDR3, is DVKVTQSSRYLVKRTGEKVFLECVQDMDHENMFWYRQDPGLGLRLIYFSYDVKMKEKGDIPEGYSVSREKKERFSLILESASTNQTSMYLCASSLSAGILDQPQHFGDGTRLSIL.

The chain carries TRBV12-5 and TRBJ1-2; the D gene is possibly TRBD1 (5 bases). Germline V lookup: CDR1 LGHNT, CDR2 FRNRAP. The germline V and J ends were trimmed by 2 bases and 8 bases, with 12 bases remaining between them. CDR3 length: 13 amino acids. CDR3 nucleotide sequence: TGTGCTAGTGGTTTGCCGCAGGGCGAGGGCTACACCTTC. Protein: CASGLPQGEGYTF.

The chain carries TRBV5-4 and TRBJ2-3; the D gene is possibly TRBD1 (6 bases). Germline CDR1 SGHNT, CDR2 YYREEE (reference sequence). The CDR3 spans 15 residues. The V end lost 3 bases, the J end lost 6 bases, and 17 bases lay between the germline ends. In DNA form, the CDR3 reads TGTGCCAGCAGCTCGAAGACAGGATCGCGGGATACGCAGTATTTT. Translation gives CASSSKTGSRDTQYF.

The rearrangement uses TRBV3-1 (or the pseudogene TRBV3-2) and TRBJ2-7; D is unresolved. CDR1 is LGHDT, CDR2 YNNKEL, per germline (reference sequence). V lost 0 bases, J lost 5 bases, and 14 bases lay in between. There are 15 residues in the CDR3. CDR3 sequence: CASSQEVTRLHEQYF. CDR3 coding DNA: TGTGCCAGCAGCCAAGAGGTGACACGCCTTCACGAGCAGTACTTC.

The V gene is TRBV9, the J gene TRBJ2-1; tentatively, D is TRBD2 (6 bases). Per the germline V gene, CDR1 is SGDLS and CDR2 is YYNGEE. The V gene lost 0 bases and the J gene lost 10 bases, with 23 bases spanning the gap. CDR3 size: 17 residues. The CDR3 loop is CASSVDPTGEYQREQFF. The CDR3 nucleotides read TGTGCCAGCAGCGTAGACCCTACGGGAGAGTATCAGAGGGAGCAGTTCTTC.

The chain uses TRBV7-9 and TRBJ1-6, with 8 bases matching TRBD1. The CDR3 runs to 15 residues. Germline V gene data show CDR1 as SEHNR and CDR2 as FQNEAQ (reference sequence). V shed 8 bases, J shed 9 bases, and the junction held 12 bases outside the gene matches. The CDR3 is CASAGSGGTFSPLHF. DNA for the CDR3: TGTGCCAGCGCAGGTTCAGGGGGCACTTTTTCACCCCTCCACTTT.

The chain links TRBV6-5 to TRBJ2-5; TRBD2 aligns across 7 bases. This CDR3 comprises 13 residues. CDR1 and CDR2 (germline): MNHEY, SVGAGI. J gave up 0 bases and V 8 bases, and 3 bases lay outside the gene matches. The CDR3 DNA reads as TGTGCCAGCGGGGGACTATACCAAGAGACCCAGTACTTC. Its translation is CASGGLYQETQYF.

The chain is built from TRBV10-3 and TRBJ1-1; 7 positions match TRBD1. CDR3 length equals 15 residues. Trimming took 2 bases from V and 1 from J; bases not matched to a gene: 4. CDR1 and CDR2 (germline): ENHRY, SYGVKD. CDR3 protein: CAISEGGQKNTEAFF. The CDR3 region has the DNA TGTGCCATCAGTGAGGGGGGACAGAAGAACACTGAAGCTTTCTTT.

This clone was recorded once. This chain links TRBV7-8 with TRBJ2-1; TRBD2 agrees at 7 bases. J gave up 2 bases and V 8 bases, and 15 bases lay outside the gene matches. This CDR3 is built from 17 residues. CDR1 and CDR2 from the germline V gene are SGHVS and FQNEAQ. CDR3: CASRRLPAGVPYNEQFF. CDR3 nucleotides: TGTGCCAGCCGTCGGCTCCCGGCGGGAGTGCCCTACAATGAGCAGTTCTTC.

The genes are TRBV2 and TRBJ2-1; TRBD2 might be the D (5 bases). Germline assignment: CDR1 SNHLY and CDR2 FYNNEI. This CDR3 contains 12 residues. V shed 5 bases and J shed 7 bases, with 9 bases lying between them. Here the CDR3 reads CASSQLGNEQFF. CDR3 DNA sequence: TGTGCCAGCAGTCAACTAGGGAATGAGCAGTTCTTC. The full variable domain, completed using reference TRBV2 and TRBJ2-1, is EPEVTQTPSHQVTQMGQEVILRCVPISNHLYFYWYRQILGQKVEFLVSFYNNEISEKSEIFDDQFSVERPDGSNFTLKIRSTKLEDSAMYFCASSQLGNEQFFGPGTRLTVL.

This chain's CDR3 is CASSSPRGTQSEAFF. The CDR3 DNA follows: TGCGCCAGCAGCTCTCCACGGGGTACACAGTCTGAAGCTTTCTTT. This sequence joins TRBV4-1 and TRBJ1-1; D is undetermined. The CDR3 length is 15 residues. Germline lookup yields CDR1 MGHRA and CDR2 YSYEKL. V lost 5 bases to trimming and J lost 6 bases, with 19 bases between them.

The gene calls are TRBV27 and TRBJ1-5, with 11 positions matching TRBD1. Looked up from germline, CDR1 is MNHEY and CDR2 is SMNVEV (reference sequence). The CDR3 extends over 15 amino acids. V was pared by 5 bases and J by 7 bases, with 7 bases of the junction left unmatched. This CDR3 reads CASSPWGTGGQPQHF. For the CDR3, the DNA is TGTGCCAGCAGTCCGTGGGGGACAGGGGGACAGCCCCAGCATTTT.

The rearrangement uses TRBV18 and TRBJ1-2, with D possibly TRBD1 on 5 matching bases. Germline V gene data show CDR1 as KGHSH and CDR2 as LQKENI. Trimming stripped 0 bases from V and 2 bases from J, with 7 bases between. The CDR3 extends over 14 amino acids. The CDR3 sequence is CASSPPAGNYGYTF. CDR3 DNA sequence: TGTGCCAGCTCACCACCGGCAGGGAACTATGGCTACACCTTC.